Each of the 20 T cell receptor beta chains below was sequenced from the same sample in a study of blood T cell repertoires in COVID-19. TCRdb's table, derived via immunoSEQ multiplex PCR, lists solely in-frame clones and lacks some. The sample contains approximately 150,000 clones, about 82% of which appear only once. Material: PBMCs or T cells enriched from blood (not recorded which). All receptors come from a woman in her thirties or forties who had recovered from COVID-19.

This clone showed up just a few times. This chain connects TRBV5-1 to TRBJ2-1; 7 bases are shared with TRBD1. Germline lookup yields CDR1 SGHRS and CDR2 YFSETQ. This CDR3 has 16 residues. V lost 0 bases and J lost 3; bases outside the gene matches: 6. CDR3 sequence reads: CASSLGGRGIYNEQFF. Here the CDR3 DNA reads TGCGCCAGCAGCTTGGGAGGCAGGGGGATCTACAATGAGCAGTTCTTC.

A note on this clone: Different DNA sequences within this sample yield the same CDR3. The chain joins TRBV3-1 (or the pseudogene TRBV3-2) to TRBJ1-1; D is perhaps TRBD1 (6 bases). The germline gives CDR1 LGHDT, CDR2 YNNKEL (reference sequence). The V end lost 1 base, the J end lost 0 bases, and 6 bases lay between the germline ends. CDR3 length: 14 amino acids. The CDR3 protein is CASSQGTVNTEAFF. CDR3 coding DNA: TGTGCCAGCAGCCAAGGGACAGTGAACACTGAAGCTTTCTTT.

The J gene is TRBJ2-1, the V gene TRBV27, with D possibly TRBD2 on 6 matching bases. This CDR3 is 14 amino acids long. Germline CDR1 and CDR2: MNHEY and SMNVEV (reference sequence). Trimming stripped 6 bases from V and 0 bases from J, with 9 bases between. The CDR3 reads CASRVGSSYNEQFF. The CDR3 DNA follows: TGTGCCAGCAGGGTCGGGAGCTCCTACAATGAGCAGTTCTTC.

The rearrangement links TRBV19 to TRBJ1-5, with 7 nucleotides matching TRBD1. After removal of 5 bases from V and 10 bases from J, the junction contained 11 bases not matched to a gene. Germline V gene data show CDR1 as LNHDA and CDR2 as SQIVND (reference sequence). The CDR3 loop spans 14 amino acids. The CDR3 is CASSSRTGVGPQHF. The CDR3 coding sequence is TGTGCCAGTAGTTCAAGGACAGGTGTCGGTCCCCAGCATTTT.

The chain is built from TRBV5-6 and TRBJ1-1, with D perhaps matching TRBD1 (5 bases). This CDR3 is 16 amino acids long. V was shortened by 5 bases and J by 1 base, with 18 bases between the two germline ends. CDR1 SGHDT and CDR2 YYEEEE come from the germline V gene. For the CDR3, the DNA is TGTGCCAGCAGACAAATCGTTGGTACAGGGAACACTGAAGCTTTCTTT. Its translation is CASRQIVGTGNTEAFF.

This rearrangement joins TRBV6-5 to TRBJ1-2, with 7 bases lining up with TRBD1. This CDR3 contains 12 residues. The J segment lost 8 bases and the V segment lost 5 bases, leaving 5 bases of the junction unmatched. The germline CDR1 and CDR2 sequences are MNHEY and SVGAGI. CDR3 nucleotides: TGTGCCAGCAGTCGCGACAGGGTCGGCTACACCTTC. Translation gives CASSRDRVGYTF.

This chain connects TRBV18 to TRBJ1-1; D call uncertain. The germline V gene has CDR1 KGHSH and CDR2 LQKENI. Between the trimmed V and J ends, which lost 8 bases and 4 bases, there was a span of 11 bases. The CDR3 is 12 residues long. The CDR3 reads CASLPRGTEAFF. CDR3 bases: TGTGCCAGCCTCCCGCGAGGCACTGAAGCTTTCTTT.

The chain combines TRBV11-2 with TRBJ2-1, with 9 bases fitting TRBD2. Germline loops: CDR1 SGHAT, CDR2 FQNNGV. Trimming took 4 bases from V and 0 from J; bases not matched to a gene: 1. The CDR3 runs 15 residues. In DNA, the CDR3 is TGTGCCAGCAGCTCGACTAGCGGCTCCTACAATGAGCAGTTCTTC. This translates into CASSSTSGSYNEQFF.

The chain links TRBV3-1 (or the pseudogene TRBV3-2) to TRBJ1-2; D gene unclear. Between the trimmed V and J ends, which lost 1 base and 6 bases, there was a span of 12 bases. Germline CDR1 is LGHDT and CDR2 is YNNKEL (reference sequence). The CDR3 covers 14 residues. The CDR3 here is CASSQGGRSNGYTF. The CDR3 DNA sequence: TGTGCCAGCAGCCAAGGAGGTCGGTCAAATGGCTACACCTTC.

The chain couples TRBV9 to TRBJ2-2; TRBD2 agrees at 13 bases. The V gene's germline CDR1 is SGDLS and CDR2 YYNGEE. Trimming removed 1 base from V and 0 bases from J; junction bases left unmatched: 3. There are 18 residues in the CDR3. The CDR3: CASSVTSGRASNTGELFF. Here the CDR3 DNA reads TGTGCCAGCAGCGTAACTAGCGGGAGGGCATCGAACACCGGGGAGCTGTTTTTT. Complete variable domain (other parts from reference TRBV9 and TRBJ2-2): DSGVTQTPKHLITATGQRVTLRCSPRSGDLSVYWYQQSLDQGLQFLIQYYNGEERAKGNILERFSAQQFPDLHSELNLSSLELGDSALYFCASSVTSGRASNTGELFFGEGSRLTVL.

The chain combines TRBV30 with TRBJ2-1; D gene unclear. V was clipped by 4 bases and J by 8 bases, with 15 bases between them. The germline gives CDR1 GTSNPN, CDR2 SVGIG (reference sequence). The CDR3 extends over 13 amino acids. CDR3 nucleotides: TGTGCCTGGATCCGTGACTCCCTCCATGAGCAGTTCTTC. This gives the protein CAWIRDSLHEQFF.

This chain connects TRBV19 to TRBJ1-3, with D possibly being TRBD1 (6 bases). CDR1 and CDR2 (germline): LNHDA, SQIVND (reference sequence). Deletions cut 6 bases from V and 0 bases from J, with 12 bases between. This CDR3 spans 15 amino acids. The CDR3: CASRGTSASGNTIYF. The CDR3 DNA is TGTGCCAGTAGGGGGACATCAGCCTCTGGAAACACCATATATTTT.

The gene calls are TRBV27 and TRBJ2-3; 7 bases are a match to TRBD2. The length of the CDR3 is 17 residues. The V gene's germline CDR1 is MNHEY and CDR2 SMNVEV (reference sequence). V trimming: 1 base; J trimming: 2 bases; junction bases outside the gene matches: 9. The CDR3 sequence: CASSLFRREITTDTQYF. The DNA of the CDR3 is TGTGCCAGCAGTTTATTCCGGCGGGAGATCACCACAGATACGCAGTATTTT.

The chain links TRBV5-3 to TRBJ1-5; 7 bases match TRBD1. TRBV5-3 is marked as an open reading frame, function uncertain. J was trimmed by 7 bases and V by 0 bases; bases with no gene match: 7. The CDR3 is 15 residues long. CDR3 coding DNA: TGTGCCAGAAGCTTGGCCAAAGACAGGGCCCAGCCCCAGCATTTT. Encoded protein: CARSLAKDRAQPQHF.

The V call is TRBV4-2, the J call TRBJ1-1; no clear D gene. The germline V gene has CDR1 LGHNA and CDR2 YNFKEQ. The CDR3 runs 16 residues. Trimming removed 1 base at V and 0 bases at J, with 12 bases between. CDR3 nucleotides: TGTGCCAGCAGCCAAGGGCAGACGGGAATGAACACTGAAGCTTTCTTT. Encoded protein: CASSQGQTGMNTEAFF.

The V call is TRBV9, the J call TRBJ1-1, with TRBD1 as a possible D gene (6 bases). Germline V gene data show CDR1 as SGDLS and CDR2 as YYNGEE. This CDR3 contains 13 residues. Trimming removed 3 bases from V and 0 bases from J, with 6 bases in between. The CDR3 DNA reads TGTGCCAGCAGCGCAGGGGTGAACACTGAAGCTTTCTTT. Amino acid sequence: CASSAGVNTEAFF.

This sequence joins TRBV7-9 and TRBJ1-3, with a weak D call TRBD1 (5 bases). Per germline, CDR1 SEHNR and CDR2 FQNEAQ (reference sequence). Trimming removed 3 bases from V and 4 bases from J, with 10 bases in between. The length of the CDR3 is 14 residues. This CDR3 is CASSLEGSGNTIYF. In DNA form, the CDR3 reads TGTGCCAGCAGCTTGGAGGGGTCGGGAAACACCATATATTTT.

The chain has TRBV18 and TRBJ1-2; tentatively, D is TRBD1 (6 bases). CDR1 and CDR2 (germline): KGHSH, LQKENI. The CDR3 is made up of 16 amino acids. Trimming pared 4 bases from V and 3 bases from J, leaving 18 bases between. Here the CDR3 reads CASSQEAGGSDYGYTF. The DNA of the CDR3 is TGTGCCAGCTCACAAGAAGCGGGGGGCAGTGACTATGGCTACACCTTC. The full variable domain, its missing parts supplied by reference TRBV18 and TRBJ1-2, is NAGVMQNPRHLVRRRGQEARLRCSPMKGHSHVYWYRQLPEEGLKFMVYLQKENIIDESGMPKERFSAEFPKEGPSILRIQQVVRGDSAAYFCASSQEAGGSDYGYTFGSGTRLTVV.

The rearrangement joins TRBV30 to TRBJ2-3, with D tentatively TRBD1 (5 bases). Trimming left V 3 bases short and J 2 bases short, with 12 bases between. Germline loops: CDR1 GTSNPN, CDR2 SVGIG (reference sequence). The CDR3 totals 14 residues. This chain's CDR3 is CAWRGQGYTDTQYF. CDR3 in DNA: TGTGCCTGGAGGGGCCAGGGATACACAGATACGCAGTATTTT.

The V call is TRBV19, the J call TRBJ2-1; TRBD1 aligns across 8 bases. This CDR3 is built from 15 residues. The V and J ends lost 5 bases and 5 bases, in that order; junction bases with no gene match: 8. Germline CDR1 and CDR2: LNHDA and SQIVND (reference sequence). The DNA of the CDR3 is TGTGCCAGTAGTCTGTCCAGGGGGCTTAACAATGAGCAGTTCTTC. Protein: CASSLSRGLNNEQFF.